Following are 17 T cell receptor beta chains from one sample sequenced in a study of blood T cells in healthy people across ages. The authors ran a second PCR of about 7 to 11 cycles using a sample-barcoded 5' primer and a J-beta primer mix. From the 5' RACE reads, TCRdb called clonotypes with MiXCR, one entry per CDR3 protein. The sample has about 2 million distinct CDR3 sequences, roughly 52% seen once. Specimen: blood. All receptors come from a woman between 40 and 55 years old in good health.

This clonotype was counted a few times. The chain has TRBV4-3 and TRBJ1-2; maybe TRBD1 (6 bases). Per the germline V gene, CDR1 is LGHNA and CDR2 is YSLEER. This CDR3 has 15 amino acids. Deletions cut 2 bases from V and 5 bases from J, with 15 bases between. In DNA, the CDR3 is TGCGCCAGCAGCCAACTAAACAGGGTCGAATATGGCTACACCTTC. Encoded protein: CASSQLNRVEYGYTF.

The CDR3 DNA sequence: TGTGCCAGCTCACCCAGGGGGGCTGTAAATACGCAGTATTTT. Protein sequence: CASSPRGAVNTQYF. The genes are TRBV18 and TRBJ2-3; D possibly corresponds to TRBD1 (7 bases). Germline-derived CDR1 and CDR2 are KGHSH and LQKENI. V was pared by 3 bases and J by 7 bases, with 14 bases between. The CDR3 runs 14 residues.

This clonotype has at least ten counts. This chain joins TRBV20-1 and TRBJ2-1; 7 nucleotides match TRBD1. The CDR3 is 14 amino acids. Trimming removed 8 bases from V and 4 bases from J; junction bases left unmatched: 11. Germline CDR1 reads DFQATT; CDR2 reads SNEGSKA (reference sequence). CDR3 sequence (DNA): TGCAGTACCCCCAGGGGGTGGGGGTACAATGAGCAGTTCTTC. It is translated as CSTPRGWGYNEQFF.

The V call is TRBV24-1, the J call TRBJ2-5; 10 bases are shared with TRBD1. CDR1 is KGHDR, CDR2 SFDVKD, per germline. The CDR3 is 19 amino acids. The V gene end was trimmed by 1 base and the J gene end by 4 bases; junction bases not matched to a gene: 14. The CDR3 region has the DNA TGTGCCACCAGTGATTTAGGTTGGGACAGGGGAACAATTGGAGAGACCCAGTACTTC. This gives the protein CATSDLGWDRGTIGETQYF.

This clonotype has a handful of counts. This sequence joins TRBV15 and TRBJ2-5, with D perhaps matching TRBD1 or TRBD2 (6 bases each). This CDR3 contains 15 residues. Trimming removed 0 bases at V and 4 bases at J, with 12 bases between. CDR1 and CDR2 (germline): LNHNV, YYDKDF (reference sequence). CDR3 residues: CATSRDGRGRETQYF. The CDR3 DNA follows: TGTGCCACCAGCAGAGATGGACGGGGGCGAGAGACCCAGTACTTC.

Note on this clonotype: A read error may produce the germline difference seen at one junction end. DNA of the CDR3: TGCGCCAGCAACCAAGATCGGGTATCGAGCACAGATACGCAGTATTTT. It translates to CASNQDRVSSTDTQYF. The chain is built from TRBV4-3 and TRBJ2-3; no firm D call. The CDR3 sequence is 16 residues long. Germline V CDR1 and CDR2: LGHNA, YSLEER.

A few counts support this clonotype. V and J are TRBV12-3 or TRBV12-4 and TRBJ2-1; 7 positions match TRBD1. With V trimmed by 6 bases and J by 5 bases, 13 bases remained unmatched. The CDR3 extends over 16 amino acids. The DNA for the CDR3 is TGTGCCAGCAGCCCAAACCAGGGGGATGTCCACAATGAGCAGTTCTTC. Translation gives CASSPNQGDVHNEQFF.

The gene calls are TRBV20-1 and TRBJ1-1; D unclear. Trimming removed 5 bases at V and 3 bases at J, with 13 bases between. Germline CDR1 is DFQATT and CDR2 is SNEGSKA (reference sequence). This CDR3 comprises 13 residues. CDR3 sequence (DNA): TGCAGTGCTCCCGGATCGATATACACTGAAGCTTTCTTT. Amino acids: CSAPGSIYTEAFF.

V and J are TRBV6-5 and TRBJ1-6, with D possibly TRBD1 on 5 matching bases. The CDR3 spans 15 residues. Trimming shortened V by 7 bases and J by 2 bases, and 12 bases separated the two germline ends. The germline gives CDR1 MNHEY, CDR2 SVGAGI. CDR3 DNA: TGTGCCAGCATGTTTAGGGGCCCCTATAATTCACCCCTCCACTTT. Its protein is CASMFRGPYNSPLHF.

The CDR3: CASGGRSPYEQYF. DNA for the CDR3: TGTGCCAGCGGGGGACGGTCCCCCTACGAGCAGTACTTC. The rearrangement links TRBV21-1 to TRBJ2-7; the D call in the table, TRBD1, was not verified against the DNA. TRBV21-1 is described as a pseudogene. This CDR3 is 13 amino acids long.

This chain joins TRBV3-1 and TRBJ2-5, with a possible D match to TRBD1 (6 bases). CDR1 is LGHDT, CDR2 YNNKEL, per germline (reference sequence). V was pared by 0 bases and J by 4 bases, with 15 bases between. CDR3 size: 16 residues. CDR3 protein: CASSQDLDLGGETQYF. Written as DNA, the CDR3 is TGTGCCAGCAGCCAAGACTTAGACTTAGGGGGAGAGACCCAGTACTTC.

J is TRBJ2-7 and V is TRBV21-1. TRBV21-1 is a pseudogene. The CDR3 sequence is 16 residues long. This CDR3 is CASSKDYPSESYEQYF. The CDR3 DNA reads TGTGCCAGCAGCAAAGATTATCCTAGCGAGTCCTACGAGCAGTACTTC.

This clonotype showed up just a few times. The rearrangement uses TRBV6-1 and TRBJ2-4; D might be TRBD1 or TRBD2, each matching 5 bases. The CDR3 sequence is 13 residues long. The germline gives CDR1 MNHNS, CDR2 SASEGT. The V end was cut by 2 bases, the J end by 13 bases, with 15 bases between. In nucleotides, the CDR3 is TGTGCCAGCAGTGAATCGGGGCTTGAGAAGCAGTACTTC. Its translation: CASSESGLEKQYF.

This clonotype was seen only a few times. The V gene is TRBV4-1, the J gene TRBJ2-7, with D perhaps TRBD1 (6 bases). Germline CDR1 and CDR2: MGHRA and YSYEKL. V lost 0 bases and J 4 bases, leaving 10 bases between the germline ends. This CDR3 comprises 14 residues. The CDR3 DNA reads TGCGCCAGCAGCCAAGATTTGGGGGCGTACGAGCAGTACTTC. This gives the protein CASSQDLGAYEQYF.

The rearrangement joins TRBV29-1 to TRBJ1-2, with D tentatively TRBD1 (5 bases). The CDR3 covers 13 residues. V lost 4 bases, J lost 2 bases, and 11 bases lay in between. The germline gives CDR1 SQVTM, CDR2 ANQGSEA. The CDR3 nucleotides read TGCAGCGTTGTAGGGGCCGGGAACTATGGCTACACCTTC. This codes for CSVVGAGNYGYTF.

This clonotype has a handful of counts. CDR3 sequence: CASSGGDRRDIQYF. The CDR3 region has the DNA TGTGCCAGCAGTGGCGGGGACCGGAGAGACATTCAGTACTTC. This chain links TRBV6-1 with TRBJ2-4; tentative D call: TRBD2 (6 bases). CDR1 is MNHNS, CDR2 SASEGT, per germline. The CDR3 is 14 residues long. Trimming removed 4 bases from V and 8 bases from J, with 15 bases in between.

V and J are TRBV6-5 and TRBJ2-1; D assignment may be TRBD1 or TRBD2 (5 bases each). The CDR3 spans 17 residues. In germline, CDR1 is MNHEY, CDR2 SVGAGI. V gave up 4 bases and J gave up 6 bases, with 22 bases separating them. This CDR3 is CASSSVGSGPKGNEQFF. In nucleotides, the CDR3 is TGTGCCAGCAGTTCAGTGGGGTCGGGGCCCAAGGGCAATGAGCAGTTCTTC.